A single sample gave rise to the 22 T cell receptor beta chains below, sequenced in a study of blood T cell repertoires in COVID-19. The protocol was immunoSEQ multiplex PCR, while the TCRdb copy is restricted to in-frame clones and leaves out a portion. The sample shows around 110,000 clones, 82% of them seen only once. Specimen: peripheral blood. The receptors here all came from a man aged 65 to 85 with acute or convalescent COVID-19.

V usage is TRBV4-1 and J usage is TRBJ1-2; 8 bases are shared with TRBD1. This CDR3 is 14 amino acids long. Trimming removed 3 bases from V and 7 bases from J; junction bases left unmatched: 7. Germline V lookup: CDR1 MGHRA, CDR2 YSYEKL. CDR3 in amino acids: CASSQADRGGGYTF. CDR3 nucleotide sequence: TGCGCCAGCAGCCAGGCCGACAGGGGAGGTGGCTACACCTTC.

This clone was observed a handful of times. The CDR3 spells CATLRGQGYTF. The CDR3 DNA follows: TGTGCCACGCTCAGGGGGCAAGGCTACACCTTC. The chain uses TRBV10-3 and TRBJ1-2; 8 bases align to TRBD1. The CDR3 sequence is 11 residues long. Germline V CDR1 and CDR2: ENHRY, SYGVKD. With 10 bases clipped from V and 8 bases from J, the junction kept 6 bases outside the gene matches.

V gene TRBV18 combines with J gene TRBJ2-3, with TRBD1 identical over 7 bases. The CDR3 is 15 amino acids. Trimming at V came to 4 bases and at J to 0 bases, leaving 4 bases not matched to a gene. The germline V gene encodes CDR1 KGHSH and CDR2 LQKENI. CDR3 in DNA: TGTGCCAGCTCACTTCCGACAGGGAGCACAGATACGCAGTATTTT. Translating it yields CASSLPTGSTDTQYF.

J is TRBJ2-1 and V is TRBV7-9; maybe TRBD1 (6 bases). The germline V gene has CDR1 SEHNR and CDR2 FQNEAQ (reference sequence). The length of the CDR3 is 16 residues. V lost 1 base to trimming and J lost 0 bases, with 10 bases between them. CDR3 amino acids: CASSLGGGASYNEQFF. For the CDR3, the DNA is TGTGCCAGCAGCTTAGGTGGGGGCGCCTCCTACAATGAGCAGTTCTTC.

The V and J genes are TRBV5-1 and TRBJ1-5; tentatively, D is TRBD1 (6 bases). The CDR3 consists of 15 residues. Trimming shortened V by 0 bases and J by 3 bases, and 10 bases separated the two germline ends. Looked up from germline, CDR1 is SGHRS and CDR2 is YFSETQ. In nucleotides, the CDR3 is TGCGCCAGCAGCTTGGGGACAGCTTCCAATCAGCCCCAGCATTTT. This codes for CASSLGTASNQPQHF. Complete variable domain (other parts from reference TRBV5-1 and TRBJ1-5): KAGVTQTPRYLIKTRGQQVTLSCSPISGHRSVSWYQQTPGQGLQFLFEYFSETQRNKGNFPGRFSGRQFSNSRSEMNVSTLELGDSALYLCASSLGTASNQPQHFGDGTRLSIL.

This chain connects TRBV14 to TRBJ2-7, with D hard to call. The V gene lost 2 bases and the J gene lost 2 bases, with 7 bases spanning the gap. This CDR3 spans 13 amino acids. Germline V lookup: CDR1 SGHDN, CDR2 FVKESK. In DNA, the CDR3 is TGTGCCAGCAGCCAATGGCTAGCCTACGAGCAGTACTTC. It codes for CASSQWLAYEQYF.

The CDR3 DNA is TGTGCCACCAGCAGTCCTAGGACAGGGTTTTTAGCCAAAAACATTCAGTACTTC. Translated: CATSSPRTGFLAKNIQYF. V usage is TRBV15 and J usage is TRBJ2-4; 8 positions agree with TRBD1. The germline V gene has CDR1 LNHNV and CDR2 YYDKDF (reference sequence). V was pared by 3 bases and J by 0 bases, with 10 bases of the junction left unmatched. CDR3 length equals 18 residues.

The chain carries TRBV12-3 or TRBV12-4 and TRBJ1-1; TRBD1 aligns across 8 bases. Germline trimming cut 8 bases from V and 4 bases from J; bases unmatched to any gene: 6. This CDR3 region has 13 residues. The CDR3 here is CASQGAVSTEAFF. In DNA, the CDR3 is TGTGCCAGCCAGGGGGCGGTGAGCACTGAAGCTTTCTTT.

The chain uses TRBV14 and TRBJ2-7, with no clear D. Trimming pared 5 bases from V and 2 bases from J, leaving 13 bases between. Germline V gene sequence: CDR1 SGHDN, CDR2 FVKESK. This CDR3 comprises 14 residues. As DNA, the CDR3 is TGTGCCAGCAGCTTCACAGATTTCGCCTACGAGCAGTACTTC. Translation: CASSFTDFAYEQYF.

CDR3 sequence (DNA): TGCGCCAGCAGCTTTCCTATGGGGAGTACAGATACGCAGTATTTT. Its protein product is CASSFPMGSTDTQYF. The chain uses TRBV5-1 and TRBJ2-3; a weak D match, TRBD2 (5 bases). Per germline, CDR1 SGHRS and CDR2 YFSETQ. Trimming took off 2 bases at V and 3 bases at J, with 13 bases between the two ends. CDR3 size: 15 residues.

The genes are TRBV7-6 and TRBJ1-5; tentatively, D is TRBD1 (6 bases). Germline V CDR1 and CDR2: SGHVS, FNYEAQ. The V gene lost 4 bases and the J gene lost 4 bases, with 17 bases spanning the gap. The length of the CDR3 is 16 residues. CDR3 amino acids: CASSSPRDIWNQPQHF. CDR3 nucleotides: TGTGCCAGCAGCTCCCCCCGGGACATATGGAATCAGCCCCAGCATTTT. Variable domain in full (rest from reference TRBV7-6 and TRBJ1-5): GAGVSQSPRYKVTKRGQDVALRCDPISGHVSLYWYRQALGQGPEFLTYFNYEAQQDKSGLPNDRFSAERPEGSISTLTIQRTEQRDSAMYRCASSSPRDIWNQPQHFGDGTRLSIL.

A few counts support this clone. The CDR3 sequence is CASSSTSKREQYF. CDR3 bases: TGTGCCAGCAGTTCGACTAGTAAGCGCGAGCAGTACTTC. The rearrangement uses TRBV28 and TRBJ2-7; weak D call: TRBD2 (6 bases). Trimming pared 4 bases from V and 6 bases from J, leaving 13 bases between. This CDR3 region has 13 residues. The germline V gene encodes CDR1 MDHEN and CDR2 SYDVKM.

This clone was recorded a few times. The chain recombines TRBV5-5 with TRBJ2-5, with 7 bases matching TRBD1. The CDR3 runs 14 residues. V lost 0 bases, J lost 4 bases, and 3 bases stayed unmatched. Germline V gives CDR1 SGHKS, CDR2 YYEKEE (reference sequence). The CDR3 DNA follows: TGTGCCAGCAGCTTGGGTTCAGGGGGAGAGACCCAGTACTTC. Residues: CASSLGSGGETQYF.

V usage is TRBV18 and J usage is TRBJ2-7, with 8 bases aligning to TRBD1. The CDR3 spans 13 residues. Germline loops: CDR1 KGHSH, CDR2 LQKENI. The V gene end was trimmed by 3 bases and the J gene end by 6 bases; junction bases not matched to a gene: 4. The CDR3 region has the DNA TGTGCCAGCTCACCCACCGACAGGGGCGAGCAGTACTTC. This translates into CASSPTDRGEQYF.

The chain uses TRBV6-5 and TRBJ1-3; D remains ambiguous. The germline V and J ends were trimmed by 8 bases and 0 bases, with 5 bases remaining between them. This CDR3 has 12 amino acids. Germline loops: CDR1 MNHEY, CDR2 SVGAGI. CDR3 nucleotide sequence: TGTGCCAGCTGTAACTCTGGAAACACCATATATTTT. Residues: CASCNSGNTIYF.

The chain joins TRBV6-4 to TRBJ1-2, with TRBD1 matching 8 bases. J lost 4 bases, V lost 6 bases, and 13 bases had no gene match. Germline CDR1 is MRHNA and CDR2 is SNTAGT. CDR3 length: 16 residues. The CDR3 region has the DNA TGTGCCAGCAGACTCTCAGCGGGACAGGCGCGCTATGGCTACACCTTC. Protein sequence: CASRLSAGQARYGYTF.

The chain uses TRBV7-9 and TRBJ1-1, with D tentatively TRBD1 (5 bases). This CDR3 comprises 15 residues. Germline CDR1 reads SEHNR; CDR2 reads FQNEAQ (reference sequence). Trimming left V 5 bases short and J 4 bases short, with 17 bases between. The CDR3 reads CASSPGWGGSTEAFF. In DNA, the CDR3 is TGTGCCAGCAGCCCCGGCTGGGGGGGTAGCACTGAAGCTTTCTTT.

The rearrangement links TRBV19 to TRBJ2-4; 14 nucleotides line up with TRBD2. Germline V CDR1 and CDR2: LNHDA, SQIVND (reference sequence). Trimming at V came to 6 bases and at J to 7 bases, leaving 11 bases not matched to a gene. The CDR3 is 17 residues long. In DNA, the CDR3 is TGTGCCAGTAGCGATGGGACTAGCGGGGGTCGGGGGAACATTCAGTACTTC. As protein: CASSDGTSGGRGNIQYF.

The CDR3 sequence is CASSGAPDYGYTF. In nucleotides, the CDR3 is TGTGCCAGCTCTGGGGCACCGGACTATGGCTACACCTTC. The chain links TRBV18 to TRBJ1-2, with D maybe TRBD1 (5 bases). The V gene lost 6 bases and the J gene lost 3 bases, with 11 bases spanning the gap. CDR1 is KGHSH and CDR2 is LQKENI in the germline V gene. The CDR3 is 13 residues long.

The CDR3 coding sequence is TGTGCCAGCAGTTGGCACGGGGATAACTATGGCTACACCTTC. Its translation: CASSWHGDNYGYTF. The rearrangement links TRBV28 to TRBJ1-2; D ambiguous. The germline V and J ends were trimmed by 4 bases and 1 base, with 10 bases remaining between them. The germline CDR1 and CDR2 sequences are MDHEN and SYDVKM. This CDR3 has 14 residues.

The chain joins TRBV7-2 to TRBJ1-2; TRBD1 might be the D (6 bases). The ends were cut back, 6 bases at V and 8 bases at J, with 13 bases in the middle. This CDR3 has 12 amino acids. CDR1 and CDR2 from the germline V gene are SGHTA and FQGNSA. The CDR3 nucleotides are TGTGCCAGCAGACGGACAGTGGGGGGCTACACCTTC. Its protein is CASRRTVGGYTF.

The chain combines TRBV6-6 with TRBJ1-6; perhaps TRBD1 as D (5 bases). V was trimmed by 6 bases and J by 10 bases, leaving 16 bases between them. CDR1 MNHNY and CDR2 SVGAGI come from the germline V gene (reference sequence). This CDR3 spans 14 amino acids. In nucleotides, the CDR3 is TGTGCCAGCAGCTTGGACGGGGGTAGGTCACCCCTCCACTTT. Translated, it gives CASSLDGGRSPLHF.